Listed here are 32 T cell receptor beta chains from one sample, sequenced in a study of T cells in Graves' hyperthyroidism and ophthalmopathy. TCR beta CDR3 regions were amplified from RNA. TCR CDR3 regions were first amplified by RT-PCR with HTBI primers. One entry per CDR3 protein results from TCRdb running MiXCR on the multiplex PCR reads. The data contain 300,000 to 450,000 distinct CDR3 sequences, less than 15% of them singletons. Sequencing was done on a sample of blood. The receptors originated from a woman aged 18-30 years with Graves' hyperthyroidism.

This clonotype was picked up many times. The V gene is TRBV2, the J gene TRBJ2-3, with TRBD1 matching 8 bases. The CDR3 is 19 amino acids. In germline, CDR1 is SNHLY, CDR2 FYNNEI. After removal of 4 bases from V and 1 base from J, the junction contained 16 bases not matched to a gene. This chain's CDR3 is CASSGFLRDRTPGTDTQYF. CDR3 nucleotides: TGTGCCAGCAGTGGGTTCTTGAGGGACAGGACGCCAGGCACAGATACGCAGTATTTT.

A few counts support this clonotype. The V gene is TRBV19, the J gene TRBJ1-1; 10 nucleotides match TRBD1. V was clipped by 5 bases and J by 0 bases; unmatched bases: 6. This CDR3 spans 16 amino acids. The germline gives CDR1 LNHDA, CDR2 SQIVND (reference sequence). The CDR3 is CASSLGQGTMNTEAFF. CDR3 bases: TGTGCCAGTAGTCTGGGACAGGGGACCATGAACACTGAAGCTTTCTTT.

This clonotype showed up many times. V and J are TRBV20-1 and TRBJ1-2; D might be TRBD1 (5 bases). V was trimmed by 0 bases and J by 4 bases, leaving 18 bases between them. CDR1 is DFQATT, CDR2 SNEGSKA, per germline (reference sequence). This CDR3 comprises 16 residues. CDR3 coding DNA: TGCAGTGCTAGAGATGCCAATGAGGGGCTCCCCTATGGCTACACCTTC. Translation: CSARDANEGLPYGYTF.

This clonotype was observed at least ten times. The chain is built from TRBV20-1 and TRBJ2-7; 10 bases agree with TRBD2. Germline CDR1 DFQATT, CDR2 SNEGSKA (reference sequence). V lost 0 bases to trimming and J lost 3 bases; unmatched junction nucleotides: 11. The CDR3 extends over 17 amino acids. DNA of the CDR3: TGCAGTGCTAGAGATGCGGAAAGCGGGAGGGCATACTACGAGCAGTACTTC. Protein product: CSARDAESGRAYYEQYF.

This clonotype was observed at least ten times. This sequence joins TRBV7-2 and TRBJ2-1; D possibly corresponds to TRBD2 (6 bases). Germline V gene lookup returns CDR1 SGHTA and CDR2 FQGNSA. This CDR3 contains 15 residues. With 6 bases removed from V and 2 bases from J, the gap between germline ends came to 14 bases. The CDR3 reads CASSDSGLTYNEQFF. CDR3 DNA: TGTGCCAGCAGTGATAGCGGCCTTACCTACAATGAGCAGTTCTTC.

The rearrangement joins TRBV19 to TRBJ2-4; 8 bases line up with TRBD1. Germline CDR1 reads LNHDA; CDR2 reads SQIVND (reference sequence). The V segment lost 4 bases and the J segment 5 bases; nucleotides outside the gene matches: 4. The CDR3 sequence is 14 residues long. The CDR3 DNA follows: TGTGCCAGTAGTACCACAGGGGGAGAAAACATTCAGTACTTC. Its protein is CASSTTGGENIQYF.

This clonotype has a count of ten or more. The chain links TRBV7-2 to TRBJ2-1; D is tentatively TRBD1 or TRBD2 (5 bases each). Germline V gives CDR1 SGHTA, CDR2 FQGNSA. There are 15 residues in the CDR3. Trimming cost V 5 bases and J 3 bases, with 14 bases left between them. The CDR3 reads CASSLGPFDYNEQFF. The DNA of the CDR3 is TGTGCCAGCAGCCTGGGACCATTTGACTACAATGAGCAGTTCTTC.

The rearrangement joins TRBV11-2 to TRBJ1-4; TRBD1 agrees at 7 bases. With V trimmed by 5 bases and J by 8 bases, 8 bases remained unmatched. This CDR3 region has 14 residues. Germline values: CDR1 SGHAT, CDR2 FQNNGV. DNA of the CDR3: TGTGCCAGCAGCGGAACAGGGGCGAGGGAAAAACTGTTTTTT. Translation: CASSGTGAREKLFF.

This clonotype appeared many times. The CDR3 spells CASSLKVTGGYTF. CDR3 nucleotides: TGCGCCAGCAGCTTGAAAGTGACAGGCGGCTACACCTTC. This chain links TRBV5-1 with TRBJ1-2, with a tentative D call TRBD1 (6 bases). There are 13 residues in the CDR3. V dropped 1 base and J dropped 8 bases, with 12 bases sitting between them. Germline loops: CDR1 SGHRS, CDR2 YFSETQ.

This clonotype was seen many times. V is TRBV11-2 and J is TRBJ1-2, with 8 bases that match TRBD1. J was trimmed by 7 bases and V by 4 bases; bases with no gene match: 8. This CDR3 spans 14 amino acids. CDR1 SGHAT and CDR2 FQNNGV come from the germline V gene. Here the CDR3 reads CASSSDRVSGGYTF. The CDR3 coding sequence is TGTGCCAGCAGCTCGGACAGGGTCTCCGGTGGCTACACCTTC. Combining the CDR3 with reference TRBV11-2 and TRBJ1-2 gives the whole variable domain EAGVAQSPRYKIIEKRQSVAFWCNPISGHATLYWYQQILGQGPKLLIQFQNNGVVDDSQLPKDRFSAERLKGVDSTLKIQPAKLEDSAVYLCASSSDRVSGGYTFGSGTRLTVV.

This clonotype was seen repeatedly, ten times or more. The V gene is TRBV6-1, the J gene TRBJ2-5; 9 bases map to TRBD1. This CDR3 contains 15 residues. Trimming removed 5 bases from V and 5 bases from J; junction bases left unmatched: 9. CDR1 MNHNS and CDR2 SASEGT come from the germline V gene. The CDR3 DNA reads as TGTGCCAGCAGTTCACCACAGGGGGCCAGGGAGACCCAGTACTTC. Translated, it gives CASSSPQGARETQYF.

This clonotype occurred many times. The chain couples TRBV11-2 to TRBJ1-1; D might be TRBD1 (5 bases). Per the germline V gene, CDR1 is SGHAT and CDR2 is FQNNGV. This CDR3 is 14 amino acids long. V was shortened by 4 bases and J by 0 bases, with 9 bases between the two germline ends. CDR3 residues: CASSSKGLNTEAFF. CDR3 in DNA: TGTGCCAGCAGCTCGAAGGGGTTGAACACTGAAGCTTTCTTT.

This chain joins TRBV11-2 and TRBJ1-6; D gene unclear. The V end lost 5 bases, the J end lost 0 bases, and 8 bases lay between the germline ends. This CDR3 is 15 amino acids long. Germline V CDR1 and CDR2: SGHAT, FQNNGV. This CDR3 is CASSGRSSYNSPLHF. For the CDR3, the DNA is TGTGCCAGCAGCGGGCGGAGCTCCTATAATTCACCCCTCCACTTT.

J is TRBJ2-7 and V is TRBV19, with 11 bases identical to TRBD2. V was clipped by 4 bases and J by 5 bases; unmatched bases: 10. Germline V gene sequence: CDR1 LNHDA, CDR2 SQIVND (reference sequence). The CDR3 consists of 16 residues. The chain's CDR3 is CASSTLAGGPIDEQYF. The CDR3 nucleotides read TGTGCCAGTAGTACCTTAGCGGGAGGGCCCATAGACGAGCAGTACTTC.

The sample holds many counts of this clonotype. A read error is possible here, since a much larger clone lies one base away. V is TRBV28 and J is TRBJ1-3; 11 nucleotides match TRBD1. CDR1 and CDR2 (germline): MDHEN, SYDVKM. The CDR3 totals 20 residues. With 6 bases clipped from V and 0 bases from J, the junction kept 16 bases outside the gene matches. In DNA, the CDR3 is TGTGCCAGCAGACATGCCAGGACAGGGGGCGGGAGGAGCTCTGGAAACACCATATATTTT. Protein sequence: CASRHARTGGGRSSGNTIYF.

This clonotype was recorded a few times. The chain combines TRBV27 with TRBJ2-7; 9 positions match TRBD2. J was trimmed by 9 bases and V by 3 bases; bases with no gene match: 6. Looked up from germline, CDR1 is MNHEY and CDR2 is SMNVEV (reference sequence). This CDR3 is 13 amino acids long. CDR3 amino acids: CASSLASGVRQYF. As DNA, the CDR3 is TGTGCCAGCAGTTTGGCTAGCGGGGTTCGGCAGTACTTC.

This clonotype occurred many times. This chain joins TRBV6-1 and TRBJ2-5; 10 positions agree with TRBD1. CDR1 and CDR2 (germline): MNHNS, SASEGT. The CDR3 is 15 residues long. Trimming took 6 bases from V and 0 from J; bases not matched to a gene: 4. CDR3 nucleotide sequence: TGTGCCAGCAGGCCGGGACAGGGGTACCAAGAGACCCAGTACTTC. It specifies CASRPGQGYQETQYF.

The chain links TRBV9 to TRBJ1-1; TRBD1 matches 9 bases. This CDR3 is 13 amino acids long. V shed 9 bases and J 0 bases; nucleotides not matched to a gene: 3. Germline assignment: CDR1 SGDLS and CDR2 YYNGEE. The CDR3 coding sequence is TGTGCCACCGGACAGGGGATGAACACTGAAGCTTTCTTT. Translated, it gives CATGQGMNTEAFF.

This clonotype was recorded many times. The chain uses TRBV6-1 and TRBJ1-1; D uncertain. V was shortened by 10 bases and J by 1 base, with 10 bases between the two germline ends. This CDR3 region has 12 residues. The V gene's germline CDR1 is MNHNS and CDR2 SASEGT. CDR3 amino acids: CATARTNTEAFF. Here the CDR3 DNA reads TGTGCCACCGCAAGAACGAACACTGAAGCTTTCTTT.

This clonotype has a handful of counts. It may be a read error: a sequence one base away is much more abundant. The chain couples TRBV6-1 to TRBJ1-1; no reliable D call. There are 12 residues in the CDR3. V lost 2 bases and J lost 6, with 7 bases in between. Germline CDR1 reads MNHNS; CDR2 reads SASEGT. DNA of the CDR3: TGTGCCAGCAGTGAAATACGGCCTGAAGCTTTCTTT. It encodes CASSEIRPEAFF.

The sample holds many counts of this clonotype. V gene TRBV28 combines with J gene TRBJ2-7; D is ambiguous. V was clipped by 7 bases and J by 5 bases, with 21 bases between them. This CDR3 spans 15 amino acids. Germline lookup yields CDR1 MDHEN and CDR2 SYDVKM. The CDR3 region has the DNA TGTGCCAGCACCCCCACCGGAAGGGCGGCCCACGAGCAGTACTTC. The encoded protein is CASTPTGRAAHEQYF.

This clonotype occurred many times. This CDR3 reads CASSPVGGAGYEQYF. In nucleotides, the CDR3 is TGTGCCAGCTCCCCGGTGGGAGGAGCTGGGTACGAGCAGTACTTC. The chain carries TRBV18 and TRBJ2-7; D is perhaps TRBD2 (6 bases). Germline V gene data show CDR1 as KGHSH and CDR2 as LQKENI. The CDR3 consists of 15 residues. Trimming shortened V by 6 bases and J by 4 bases, and 19 bases separated the two germline ends.

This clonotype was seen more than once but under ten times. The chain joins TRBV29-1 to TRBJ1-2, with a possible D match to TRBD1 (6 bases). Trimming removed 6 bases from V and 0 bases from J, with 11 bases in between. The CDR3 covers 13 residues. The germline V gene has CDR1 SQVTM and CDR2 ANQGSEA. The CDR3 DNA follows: TGCAGCGTCCACACAGGGACTAACTATGGCTACACCTTC. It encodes CSVHTGTNYGYTF.

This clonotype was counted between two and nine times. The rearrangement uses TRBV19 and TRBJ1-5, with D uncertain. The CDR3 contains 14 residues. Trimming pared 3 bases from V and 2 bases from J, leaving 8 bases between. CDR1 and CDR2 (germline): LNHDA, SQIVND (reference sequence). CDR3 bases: TGTGCCAGTAGTATGAATGGGGGCAATCAGCCCCAGCATTTT. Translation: CASSMNGGNQPQHF. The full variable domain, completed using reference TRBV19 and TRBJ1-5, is DGGITQSPKYLFRKEGQNVTLSCEQNLNHDAMYWYRQDPGQGLRLIYYSQIVNDFQKGDIAEGYSVSREKKESFPLTVTSAQKNPTAFYLCASSMNGGNQPQHFGDGTRLSIL.

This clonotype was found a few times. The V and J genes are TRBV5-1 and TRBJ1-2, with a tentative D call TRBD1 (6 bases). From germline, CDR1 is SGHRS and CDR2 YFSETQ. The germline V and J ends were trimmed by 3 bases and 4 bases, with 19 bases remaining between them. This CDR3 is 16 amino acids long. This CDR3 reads CASSSSGQLISYGYTF. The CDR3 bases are TGCGCCAGCAGCTCGTCAGGACAGTTGATTAGCTATGGCTACACCTTC.

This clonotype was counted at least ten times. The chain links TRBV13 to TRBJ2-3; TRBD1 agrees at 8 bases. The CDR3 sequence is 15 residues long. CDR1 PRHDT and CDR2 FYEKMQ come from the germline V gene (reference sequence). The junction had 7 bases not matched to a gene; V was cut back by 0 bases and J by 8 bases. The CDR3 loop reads CASSLGLQGEGTQYF. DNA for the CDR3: TGTGCCAGCAGCTTAGGCCTACAGGGGGAAGGTACGCAGTATTTT.

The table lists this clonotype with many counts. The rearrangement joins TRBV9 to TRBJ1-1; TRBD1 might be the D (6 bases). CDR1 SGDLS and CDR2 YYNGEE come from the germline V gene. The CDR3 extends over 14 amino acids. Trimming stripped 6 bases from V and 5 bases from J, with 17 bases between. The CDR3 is CASNFGGGRTEAFF. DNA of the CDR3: TGTGCCAGCAACTTTGGAGGGGGTCGTACTGAAGCTTTCTTT.

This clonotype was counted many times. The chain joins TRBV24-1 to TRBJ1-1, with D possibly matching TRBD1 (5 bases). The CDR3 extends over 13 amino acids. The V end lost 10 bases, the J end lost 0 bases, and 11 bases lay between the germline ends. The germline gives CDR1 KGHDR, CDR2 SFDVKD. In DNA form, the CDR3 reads TGTGCCACTAGGGACGGGCTGAACACTGAAGCTTTCTTT. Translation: CATRDGLNTEAFF.

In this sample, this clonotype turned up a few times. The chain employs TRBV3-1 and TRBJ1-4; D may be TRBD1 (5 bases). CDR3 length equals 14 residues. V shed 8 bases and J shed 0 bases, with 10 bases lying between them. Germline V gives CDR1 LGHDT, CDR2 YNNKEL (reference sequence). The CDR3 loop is CASGADATNEKLFF. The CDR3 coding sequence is TGTGCCAGCGGGGCGGATGCAACTAATGAAAAACTGTTTTTT.

CDR3 protein: CASSLETDRERHF. Here the CDR3 DNA reads TGTGCCAGCAGTCTCGAGACAGACAGGGAAAGGCATTTT. The chain has TRBV6-1 and TRBJ1-5, with 7 bases fitting TRBD1. V dropped 5 bases and J dropped 15; count of bases not matched to a gene: 13. Germline CDR1 is MNHNS and CDR2 is SASEGT. This CDR3 has 13 amino acids.

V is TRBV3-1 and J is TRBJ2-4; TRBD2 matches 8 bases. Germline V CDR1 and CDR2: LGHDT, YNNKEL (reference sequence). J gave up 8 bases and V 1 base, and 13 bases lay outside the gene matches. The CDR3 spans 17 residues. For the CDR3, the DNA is TGTGCCAGCAGCCAAGGCTTCCTCGGGGGGGGTTTGGACATTCAGTACTTC. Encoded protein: CASSQGFLGGGLDIQYF.

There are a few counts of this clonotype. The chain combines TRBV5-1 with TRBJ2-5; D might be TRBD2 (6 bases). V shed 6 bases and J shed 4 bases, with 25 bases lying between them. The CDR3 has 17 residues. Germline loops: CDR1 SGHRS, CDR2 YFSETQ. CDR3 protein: CASKVLGWAGSVETQYF. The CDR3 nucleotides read TGCGCCAGCAAAGTTTTGGGTTGGGCGGGATCGGTAGAGACCCAGTACTTC. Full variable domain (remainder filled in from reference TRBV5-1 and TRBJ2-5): KAGVTQTPRYLIKTRGQQVTLSCSPISGHRSVSWYQQTPGQGLQFLFEYFSETQRNKGNFPGRFSGRQFSNSRSEMNVSTLELGDSALYLCASKVLGWAGSVETQYFGPGTRLLVL.